The next 15 T cell receptor beta chains were all read from a single sample in a study of regulatory T cells in long-lasting Graves disease. Combining iRepertoire HTBI primers with Arm-PCR of CDR3 regions, the authors built TCR beta libraries. TCRdb recomputed calls from the multiplex PCR reads with MiXCR, one row per CDR3 protein. This table holds fewer than 450,000 distinct CDR3 sequences, roughly a quarter found once. Time point noted: persistent/refractory GD, antithyroid drugs over 5 years with positive TRAb. Generation of the TCR library employed RNA extracted from PBMCs. Specimen: peripheral blood mononuclear cells (PBMCs), collected when the disease was refractory, from a patient treated with antithyroid drugs. The receptors derive from a female donor with Graves disease.

This clonotype was seen many times. The chain joins TRBV11-2 to TRBJ1-4; TRBD1 agrees at 7 bases. Germline V lookup: CDR1 SGHAT, CDR2 FQNNGV. CDR3 size: 16 residues. Trimming removed 5 bases from V and 8 bases from J; junction bases left unmatched: 14. The CDR3, as DNA: TGTGCCAGCAGCCCGGAACCGACAGGGTTTTGGGAAAAACTGTTTTTT. Amino acid sequence: CASSPEPTGFWEKLFF. The full variable domain, in which reference TRBV11-2 and TRBJ1-4 provide the parts outside the CDR3, is EAGVAQSPRYKIIEKRQSVAFWCNPISGHATLYWYQQILGQGPKLLIQFQNNGVVDDSQLPKDRFSAERLKGVDSTLKIQPAKLEDSAVYLCASSPEPTGFWEKLFFGSGTQLSVL.

V is TRBV29-1 and J is TRBJ2-2; 10 positions agree with TRBD2. After removal of 5 bases from V and 1 base from J, the junction contained 1 base not matched to a gene. Germline-derived CDR1 and CDR2 are SQVTM and ANQGSEA. The CDR3 runs 14 residues. The CDR3 loop is CSVRTSGNTGELFF. The CDR3 DNA follows: TGCAGCGTTCGGACTAGCGGGAACACCGGGGAGCTGTTTTTT.

The V call is TRBV6-5, the J call TRBJ2-6; TRBD2 matches at 10 bases. CDR1 is MNHEY, CDR2 SVGAGI, per germline. Unmatched junction bases numbered 12, after V lost 4 bases and J lost 0 bases. The CDR3 covers 20 residues. Written as DNA, the CDR3 is TGTGCCAGCAGTTTCTGGTTGTGGACTAGCGGAGACTCTGGGGCCAACGTCCTGACTTTC. Residues: CASSFWLWTSGDSGANVLTF.

The chain uses TRBV5-1 and TRBJ1-3; D remains unclear. Trimming stripped 2 bases from V and 5 bases from J, with 8 bases between. The CDR3 contains 13 residues. Germline assignment: CDR1 SGHRS and CDR2 YFSETQ. CDR3: CASSFQPRNTIYF. CDR3 bases: TGCGCCAGCAGCTTTCAGCCAAGAAACACCATATATTTT.

This clonotype was observed a few times. The chain combines TRBV7-8 with TRBJ1-5, with 7 bases that match TRBD1. J lost 2 bases, V lost 7 bases, and 35 bases had no gene match. Germline V gives CDR1 SGHVS, CDR2 FQNEAQ. This CDR3 is built from 24 residues. The CDR3 DNA follows: TGTGCCAGCACCGCCGGTGTGAGTAGGGGGCATCGCTCAATGGGGGGAGTCGGCAATCAGCCCCAGCATTTT. Residues: CASTAGVSRGHRSMGGVGNQPQHF.

The V call is TRBV5-1, the J call TRBJ2-7, with D tentatively TRBD2 (5 bases). Trimming cost V 4 bases and J 5 bases, with 16 bases left between them. This CDR3 is 14 amino acids long. Germline CDR1 SGHRS, CDR2 YFSETQ. Here the CDR3 DNA reads TGCGCCAGCAGCAGCGACCCCCTCGGGAACGAGCAGTACTTC. This translates into CASSSDPLGNEQYF.

This clonotype was detected a few times. V usage is TRBV5-1 and J usage is TRBJ2-2, with 7 bases fitting TRBD1. V lost 2 bases to trimming and J lost 2 bases; unmatched junction nucleotides: 6. The germline V gene has CDR1 SGHRS and CDR2 YFSETQ. The CDR3 spans 16 residues. Written as DNA, the CDR3 is TGCGCCAGCAGCTTCCCGGGACAGATAAACACCGGGGAGCTGTTTTTT. This gives the protein CASSFPGQINTGELFF.

This clonotype was observed many times. The gene calls are TRBV20-1 and TRBJ2-7, with TRBD2 matching 11 bases. This CDR3 is built from 15 residues. V gave up 4 bases and J gave up 4 bases; unmatched junction bases: 9. Germline loops: CDR1 DFQATT, CDR2 SNEGSKA (reference sequence). The CDR3 DNA reads TGCAGTGCTATCCTACTAGCGGGAGAGCCGTACGAGCAGTACTTC. It specifies CSAILLAGEPYEQYF.

V usage is TRBV19 and J usage is TRBJ2-3; D remains ambiguous. Germline assignment: CDR1 LNHDA and CDR2 SQIVND (reference sequence). Deletions cut 3 bases from V and 6 bases from J, with 22 bases between. This CDR3 has 17 residues. CDR3 residues: CASSISGPDPHMDTQYF. The DNA for the CDR3 is TGTGCCAGTAGTATTTCCGGGCCTGACCCCCACATGGATACGCAGTATTTT.

The CDR3, as DNA: TGCGCCAGCAGTGTATCCCAGGGGTTAATGACCGGGGAGCTGTTTTTT. It encodes CASSVSQGLMTGELFF. The chain has TRBV5-1 and TRBJ2-2; D is perhaps TRBD1 (6 bases). Trimming stripped 5 bases from V and 5 bases from J, with 19 bases between. The CDR3 runs 16 residues. Per the germline V gene, CDR1 is SGHRS and CDR2 is YFSETQ.

This clonotype appeared many times. The rearrangement uses TRBV7-2 and TRBJ1-5; the D is unclear. There are 13 residues in the CDR3. From germline, CDR1 is SGHTA and CDR2 FQGNSA. V lost 1 base, J lost 5 bases, and 6 bases lay in between. The CDR3 DNA reads TGTGCCAGCAGCTTAGGTATGGATCAGCCCCAGCATTTT. Protein product: CASSLGMDQPQHF.

The rearrangement links TRBV7-9 to TRBJ1-4, with D maybe TRBD1 (6 bases). Trimming cost V 8 bases and J 3 bases, with 10 bases left between them. The CDR3 length is 13 residues. Per the germline V gene, CDR1 is SEHNR and CDR2 is FQNEAQ (reference sequence). As DNA, the CDR3 is TGTGCCAGCTCGGACAGCTCTAATGAAAAACTGTTTTTT. Amino acid sequence: CASSDSSNEKLFF.

This clonotype showed up many times. This rearrangement joins TRBV28 to TRBJ1-5; D perhaps matches TRBD1 (5 bases). V shed 3 bases and J shed 3 bases, with 12 bases lying between them. Germline V gene lookup returns CDR1 MDHEN and CDR2 SYDVKM. There are 15 residues in the CDR3. CDR3 bases: TGTGCCAGCAGTTTGCCCGAGGGGTTCAATCAGCCCCAGCATTTT. This codes for CASSLPEGFNQPQHF.

This clonotype was counted at least ten times. The chain joins TRBV28 to TRBJ2-1; the match to TRBD1 covers 7 bases. J lost 6 bases, V lost 8 bases, and 4 bases had no gene match. The CDR3 is made up of 12 amino acids. Germline V gene lookup returns CDR1 MDHEN and CDR2 SYDVKM. CDR3 protein: CASETGFNEQFF. The CDR3 coding sequence is TGTGCCAGCGAGACAGGGTTCAATGAGCAGTTCTTC.

This clonotype was seen repeatedly, ten times or more. The chain combines TRBV20-1 with TRBJ1-5; D not resolved. Germline CDR1 DFQATT, CDR2 SNEGSKA (reference sequence). The CDR3 consists of 15 residues. V was trimmed by 1 base and J by 4 bases, leaving 14 bases between them. The DNA of the CDR3 is TGCAGTGCTAGAGGATCCATGGCAATAAATCAGCCCCAGCATTTT. Amino acids: CSARGSMAINQPQHF.